This TCR beta chain was captured in a study of Ad26.COV2.S vaccination and SARS-CoV-2 variants. Study information: Among those in the COV1001 Ad26.COV2.S trial arm was the donor. Each vaccinee took Ad26.COV2.S intramuscularly, once or twice 56 days apart.

Treatment denoted: some 19 received Ad26.COV2.S at low or high dose, single or two shots; five or six received placebo; per-sample allocation not given. Sampling was performed 63 days after the first vaccine or placebo injection. TCRdb keeps only in-frame clones here, not all; method: immunoSEQ multiplex PCR. The repertoire has around 400,000 clones, 90% of them found once; the top ten carry 9.5% to 15%. Points on this clone: Antigen unknown.

General observations from the study: Those who received vaccine or placebo ended up with similar non-spike TCR breadth. CD8+ and CD4+ T cells specific for spike reportedly responded with substantial breadth after vaccination.

This material consisted of peripheral blood, taken in a trial of Ad26.COV2.S vaccine versus placebo. The clonotype comes from a person aged 18-65 years who received the Ad26.COV2.S COVID-19 vaccine or a placebo.

In nucleotides, the CDR3 is TGTGCCAGCAGCCCCGGGGGCTGGACCGGGGAGCTGTTTTTT. It specifies CASSPGGWTGELFF. The rearrangement uses TRBV27 and TRBJ2-2; D tentatively fits TRBD1 or TRBD2 (6 bases each). The V and J ends lost 6 bases and 5 bases respectively, with 13 bases between them. Per germline, CDR1 MNHEY and CDR2 SMNVEV (reference sequence). The CDR3 runs 14 residues.